This TCR beta chain is drawn from a study of graft-versus-host responses after intestinal transplantation. Study summary: For approximately three years after anti-thymocyte globulin induction, all recipients took tacrolimus and steroids. Findings and caveats of the study: Researchers found GvH clones in recipient marrow, and some showed up first in ileum or blood.

Germline assignment: CDR1 MNHNY and CDR2 SVGAGI (reference sequence). J lost 6 bases, V lost 7 bases, and 11 bases had no gene match. The CDR3 contains 14 residues. Concerning this clone: The antigen is not known.

Measured with immunoSEQ multiplex PCR; TCRdb has only the in-frame clones, and not every one. This table holds 70,000 to 100,000 clones, roughly 91% found once. The rearrangement joins TRBV6-6 to TRBJ1-2, with 7 bases that match TRBD1. Sequences were derived from unstimulated CD4+ T cells sorted from spleen or lymph node cells, sampled before intestinal transplant. The receptor was derived from a human donor who received an intestinal transplant. CDR3 DNA: TGTGCCAGCACTCGGGACAGCACCACTCATGGCTACACCTTC. It is translated as CASTRDSTTHGYTF.